This TCR beta chain was documented in a study of cytotoxic CD8 clonotypes in ibrutinib-treated CLL. Study-wide background: The patients, some eleven relapsed/refractory and fewer than 16 treatment-naive, included about 17 who were IGHV unmutated.

Profiled with immunoSEQ multiplex PCR; TCRdb holds only in-frame clones, not every one. The table records tens of thousands of clones, 60% to 80% of them present only once. The ends were cut back, 3 bases at V and 6 bases at J, with 9 bases in the middle. This CDR3 contains 13 residues. CDR1 and CDR2 from the germline V gene are SGHNT and YYREEE (reference sequence). The sample in question was PBMCs, obtained after 12 months of ibrutinib treatment. V gene TRBV5-4 combines with J gene TRBJ2-2; D tentatively reads TRBD1 or TRBD2 (5 bases each). The receptor's source is a human donor with chronic lymphocytic leukemia. The CDR3 DNA is TGTGCCAGCAGCTCCTCGGGACCCGGGGAGCTGTTTTTT. Encoded protein: CASSSSGPGELFF. The full variable domain, rest sourced from reference TRBV5-4 and TRBJ2-2, is ETGVTQSPTHLIKTRGQQVTLRCSSQSGHNTVSWYQQALGQGPQFIFQYYREEENGRGNFPPRFSGLQFPNYSSELNVNALELDDSALYLCASSSSGPGELFFGEGSRLTVL.